The clone carrying this TCR beta chain is classed as large. Rearranged V-D-J TRB sequences were amplified with a mixed TRB-A/B primer pool. TCRdb re-derived calls from the multiplex PCR reads in MiXCR, one entry per CDR3 protein. The sample has several thousand distinct CDR3 sequences, roughly 53% seen once. The V end was cut by 3 bases, the J end by 1 base, with 10 bases between. Germline V gene sequence: CDR1 MNHEY, CDR2 SVGAGI. This CDR3 is 16 amino acids long. This entry belongs to a study of T cell repertoires in aging, cancer and after chemotherapy. Study-level information: Healthy donor repertoires were recorded over several months to years and showed clear clonal overlap.

Amplification of TCR beta used genomic DNA extracted from peripheral blood. This chain connects TRBV6-5 to TRBJ2-6; tentatively, D is TRBD2 (5 bases). This TCR was sampled from a human donor in good health. Sample: blood. The CDR3 reads CASSYSPGSGANVLTF. The CDR3 nucleotides read TGTGCCAGCAGTTATAGTCCGGGATCTGGGGCCAACGTCCTGACTTTC.